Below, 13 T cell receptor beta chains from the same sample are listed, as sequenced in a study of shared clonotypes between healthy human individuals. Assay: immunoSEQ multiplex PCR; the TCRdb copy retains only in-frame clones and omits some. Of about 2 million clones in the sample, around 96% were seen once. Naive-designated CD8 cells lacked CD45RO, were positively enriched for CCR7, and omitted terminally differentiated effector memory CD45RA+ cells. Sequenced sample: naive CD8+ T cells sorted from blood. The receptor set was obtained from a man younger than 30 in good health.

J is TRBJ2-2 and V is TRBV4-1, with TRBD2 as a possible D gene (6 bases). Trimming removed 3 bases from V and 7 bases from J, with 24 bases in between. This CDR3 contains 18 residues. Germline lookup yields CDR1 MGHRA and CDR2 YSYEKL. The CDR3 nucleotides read TGCGCCAGCAGCCAGGTTGCTGCAGCGGAGGGTGTTGGCGGGGAGCTGTTTTTT. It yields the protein CASSQVAAAEGVGGELFF.

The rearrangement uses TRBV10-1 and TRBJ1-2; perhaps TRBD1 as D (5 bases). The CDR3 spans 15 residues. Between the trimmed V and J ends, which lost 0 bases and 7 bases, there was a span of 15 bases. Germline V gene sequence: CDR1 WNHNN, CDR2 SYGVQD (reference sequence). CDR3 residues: CASSESAREGGGYTF. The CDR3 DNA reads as TGCGCCAGCAGTGAGTCGGCCAGGGAGGGAGGTGGCTACACCTTC.

Here the CDR3 DNA reads TGTGCCAGCAGCACCCGTCCCGGGACTAGCGGGGGGGAGCTTTTTTCTAGCACAGATACGCAGTATTTT. Its protein is CASSTRPGTSGGELFSSTDTQYF. This chain connects TRBV9 to TRBJ2-3; 16 nucleotides agree with TRBD2. CDR3 length: 23 amino acids. The V and J ends lost 4 bases and 0 bases, in that order; junction bases with no gene match: 20. Germline CDR1 reads SGDLS; CDR2 reads YYNGEE.

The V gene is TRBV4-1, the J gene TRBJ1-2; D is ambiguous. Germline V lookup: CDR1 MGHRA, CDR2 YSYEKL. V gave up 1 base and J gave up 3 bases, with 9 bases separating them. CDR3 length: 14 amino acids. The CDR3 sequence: CASSQVDGDYGYTF. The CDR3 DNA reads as TGCGCCAGCAGCCAAGTTGACGGTGACTATGGCTACACCTTC.

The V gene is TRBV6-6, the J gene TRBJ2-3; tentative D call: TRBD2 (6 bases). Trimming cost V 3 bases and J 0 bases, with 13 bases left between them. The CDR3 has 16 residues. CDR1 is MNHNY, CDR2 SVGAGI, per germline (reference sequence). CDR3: CASSYEASDSTDTQYF. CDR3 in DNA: TGTGCCAGCAGTTATGAGGCTAGCGATAGCACAGATACGCAGTATTTT.

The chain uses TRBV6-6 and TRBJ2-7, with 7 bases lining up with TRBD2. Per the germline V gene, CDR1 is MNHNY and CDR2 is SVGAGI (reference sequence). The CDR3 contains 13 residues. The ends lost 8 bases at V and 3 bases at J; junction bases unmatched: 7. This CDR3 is CASRPGLNYEQYF. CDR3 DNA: TGTGCCAGCCGCCCGGGACTAAACTACGAGCAGTACTTC.

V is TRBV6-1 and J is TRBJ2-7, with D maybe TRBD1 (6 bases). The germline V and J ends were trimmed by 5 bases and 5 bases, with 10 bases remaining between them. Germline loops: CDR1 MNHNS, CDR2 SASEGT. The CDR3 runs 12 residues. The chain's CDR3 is CASSWDTDEQYF. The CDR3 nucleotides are TGTGCCAGCAGTTGGGACACCGACGAGCAGTACTTC.

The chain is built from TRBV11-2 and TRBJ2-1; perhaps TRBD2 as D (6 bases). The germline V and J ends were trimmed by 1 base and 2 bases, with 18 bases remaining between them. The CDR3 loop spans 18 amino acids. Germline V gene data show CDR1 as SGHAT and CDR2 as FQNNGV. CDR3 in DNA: TGTGCCAGCAGCTTAGTCGTACTAGCAGACTCGACCTACAATGAGCAGTTCTTC. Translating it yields CASSLVVLADSTYNEQFF.

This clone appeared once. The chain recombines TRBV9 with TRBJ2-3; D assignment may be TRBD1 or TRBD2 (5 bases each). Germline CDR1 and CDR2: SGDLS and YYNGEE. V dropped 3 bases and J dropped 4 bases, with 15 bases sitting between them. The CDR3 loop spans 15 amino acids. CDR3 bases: TGTGCCAGCAGCGCCCAGGGAGTAGCCCCAGATACGCAGTATTTT. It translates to CASSAQGVAPDTQYF. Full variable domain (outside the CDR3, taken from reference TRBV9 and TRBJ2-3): DSGVTQTPKHLITATGQRVTLRCSPRSGDLSVYWYQQSLDQGLQFLIQYYNGEERAKGNILERFSAQQFPDLHSELNLSSLELGDSALYFCASSAQGVAPDTQYFGPGTRLTVL.

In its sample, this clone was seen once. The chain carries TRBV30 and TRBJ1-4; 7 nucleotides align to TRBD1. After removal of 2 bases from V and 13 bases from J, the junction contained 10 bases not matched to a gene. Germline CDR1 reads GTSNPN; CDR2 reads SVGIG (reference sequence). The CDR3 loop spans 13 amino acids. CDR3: CAWSWEGGGGLFF. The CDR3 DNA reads TGTGCCTGGAGTTGGGAAGGGGGCGGAGGACTGTTTTTT.

For the CDR3, the DNA is TGTGCCAGCAGCTTGGTCGGGGGTTTCTTCACGGAGACCCAGTACTTC. Translating it yields CASSLVGGFFTETQYF. The chain uses TRBV5-4 and TRBJ2-5, with a tentative D call TRBD2 (6 bases). The CDR3 extends over 16 amino acids. V was cut by 0 bases and J by 5 bases, with 17 bases left in between. CDR1 SGHNT and CDR2 YYREEE come from the germline V gene (reference sequence).

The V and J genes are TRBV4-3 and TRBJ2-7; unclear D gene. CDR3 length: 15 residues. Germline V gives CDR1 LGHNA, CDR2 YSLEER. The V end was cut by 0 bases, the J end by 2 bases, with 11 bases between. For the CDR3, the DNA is TGCGCCAGCAGCCAAGATCGGGCCGGCCCCTACGAGCAGTACTTC. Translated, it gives CASSQDRAGPYEQYF.

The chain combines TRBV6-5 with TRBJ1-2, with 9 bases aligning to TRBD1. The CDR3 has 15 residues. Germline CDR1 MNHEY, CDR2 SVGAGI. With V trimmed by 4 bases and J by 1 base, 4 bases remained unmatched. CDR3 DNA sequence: TGTGCCAGCAGTTCCCCGACAGGGGGTAACTATGGCTACACCTTC. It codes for CASSSPTGGNYGYTF.